This entry concerns a single T cell receptor beta chain. Its antigen is undetermined. These data come from a study of T cell responses to AZD1222 COVID-19 vaccine. Notes on the study in general: Spike-spanning, vaccine-associated CD4 TCRs were dominant at 160-218 and 743-854. Just a handful of people given AZD1222 tested seropositive at baseline. White British people made up most donors, females outnumbered males, and clonal diversity was possibly underestimated. Reports indicate that nearly half of spike-specific TCRs are directed at unmutated variant regions.

Sequenced by immunoSEQ multiplex PCR; TCRdb stores in-frame clones only, minus some. The sample consists of fewer than 150,000 clones, roughly 91% of them appearing once. The V segment lost 5 bases and the J segment 4 bases; nucleotides outside the gene matches: 10. The CDR3 is 15 amino acids. Germline V gene lookup returns CDR1 SNHLY and CDR2 FYNNEI. The rearrangement uses TRBV2 and TRBJ1-1, with 7 bases fitting TRBD1. The TCR comes from an adult who received the AZD1222 COVID-19 vaccine. The material was peripheral blood, obtained 28 days after the second AZD1222 dose. This CDR3 reads CASSLRPDRVTEAFF. CDR3 nucleotide sequence: TGTGCCAGCAGTCTCCGACCAGACAGGGTCACTGAAGCTTTCTTT.